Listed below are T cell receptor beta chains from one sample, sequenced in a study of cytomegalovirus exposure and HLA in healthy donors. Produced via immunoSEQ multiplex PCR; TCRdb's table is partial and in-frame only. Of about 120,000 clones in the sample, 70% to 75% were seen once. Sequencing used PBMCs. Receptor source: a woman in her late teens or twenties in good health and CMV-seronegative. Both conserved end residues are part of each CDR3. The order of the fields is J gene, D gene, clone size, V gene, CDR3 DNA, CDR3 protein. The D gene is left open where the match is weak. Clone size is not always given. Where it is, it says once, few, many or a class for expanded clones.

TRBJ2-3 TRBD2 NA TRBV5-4 TGTGCCAGCAGCTTTCGGGGGGTCCCAGATACGCAGTATTTT CASSFRGVPDTQYF
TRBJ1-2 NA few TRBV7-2 TGTGCCAGCAGCTTAAATGGCAGGGAGGACGGCTACACCTTC CASSLNGREDGYTF
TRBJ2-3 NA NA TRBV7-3 TGTGCCAGCAGCTTAGCGGGGGACACCCGATACACAGATACGCAGTATTTT CASSLAGDTRYTDTQYF
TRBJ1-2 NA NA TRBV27 TGTGCCAGCAGTTATGACAGTCGCTATGGCTACACCTTC CASSYDSRYGYTF
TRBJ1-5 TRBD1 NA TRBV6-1 TGTGCCAGCTCGGACAGGGTGGGTCAGCCCCAGCATTTT CASSDRVGQPQHF
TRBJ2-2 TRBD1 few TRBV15 TGTGCCACCAGCAGAGGGGACAGAGACACCGGGGAGCTGTTTTTT CATSRGDRDTGELFF
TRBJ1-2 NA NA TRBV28 TGTGCCAGCAGCTTGGGGGACCGAGGGAGGGGCTACACCTTC CASSLGDRGRGYTF
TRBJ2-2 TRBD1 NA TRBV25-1 TGTGCCAGCAGGGGACAGGGCACCGGGGAGCTGTTTTTT CASRGQGTGELFF
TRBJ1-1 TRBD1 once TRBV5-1 TGCGCCAGCAGCTTGGGACAGGGCGGTATGAACACTGAAGCTTTCTTT CASSLGQGGMNTEAFF
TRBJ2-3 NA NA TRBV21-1 TGTGCCAGCAGCGCTGGACAGGGGGCCTACACAGATACGCAGTATTTT CASSAGQGAYTDTQYF
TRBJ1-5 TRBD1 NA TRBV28 TGTGCCAGCAGTTTCGAGGGAAGGACAGGGGGCAGTCAGCCCCAGCATTTT CASSFEGRTGGSQPQHF
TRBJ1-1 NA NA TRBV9 TGTGCCAGCAGCGTAGGGGGCGTGAGCACTGAAGCTTTCTTT CASSVGGVSTEAFF
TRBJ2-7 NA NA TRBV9 TGTGCCAGCAGCGTAGGTGGTGGAGAAACCTACGAGCAGTACTTC CASSVGGGETYEQYF
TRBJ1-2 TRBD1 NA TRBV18 TGTGCCAGCTCACAACAGGGGGACAACTATGGCTACACCTTC CASSQQGDNYGYTF
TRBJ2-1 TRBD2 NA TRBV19 TGTGCCAGTAGTGGAGGGGACAGCGGGGGGCTCCTGTGGGGGGGACAGGAGCAGTTCTTC CASSGGDSGGLLWGGQEQFF
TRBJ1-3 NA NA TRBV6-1 TGTGCCAGCAGTGAATCAGGGGCTGGAAACACCATATATTTT CASSESGAGNTIYF